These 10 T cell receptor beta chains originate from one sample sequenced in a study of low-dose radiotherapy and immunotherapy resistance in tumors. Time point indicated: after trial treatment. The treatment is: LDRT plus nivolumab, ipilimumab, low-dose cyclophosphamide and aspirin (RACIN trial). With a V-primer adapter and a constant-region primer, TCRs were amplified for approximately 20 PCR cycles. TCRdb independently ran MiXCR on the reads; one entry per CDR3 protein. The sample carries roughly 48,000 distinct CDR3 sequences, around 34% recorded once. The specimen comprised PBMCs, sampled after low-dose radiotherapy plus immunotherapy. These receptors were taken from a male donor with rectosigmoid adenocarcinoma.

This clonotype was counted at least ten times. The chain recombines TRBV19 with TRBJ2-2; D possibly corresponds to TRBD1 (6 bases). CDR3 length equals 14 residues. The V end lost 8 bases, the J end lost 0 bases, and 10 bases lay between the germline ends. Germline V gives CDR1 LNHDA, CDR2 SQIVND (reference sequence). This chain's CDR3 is CASRTGTNTGELFF. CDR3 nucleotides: TGTGCCAGTCGCACAGGGACGAACACCGGGGAGCTGTTTTTT.

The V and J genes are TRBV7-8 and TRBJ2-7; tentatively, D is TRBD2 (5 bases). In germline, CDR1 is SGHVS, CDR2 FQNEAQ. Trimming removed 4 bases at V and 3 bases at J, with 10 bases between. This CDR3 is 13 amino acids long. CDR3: CASSSRGHYEQYF. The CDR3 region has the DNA TGTGCCAGCAGCTCACGCGGGCACTACGAGCAGTACTTC.

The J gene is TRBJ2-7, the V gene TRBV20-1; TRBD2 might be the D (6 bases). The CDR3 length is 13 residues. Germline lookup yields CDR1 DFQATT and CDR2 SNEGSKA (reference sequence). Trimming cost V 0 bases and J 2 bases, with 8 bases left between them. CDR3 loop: CSAREPGAYEQYF. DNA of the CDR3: TGCAGTGCTAGAGAACCGGGGGCCTACGAGCAGTACTTC.

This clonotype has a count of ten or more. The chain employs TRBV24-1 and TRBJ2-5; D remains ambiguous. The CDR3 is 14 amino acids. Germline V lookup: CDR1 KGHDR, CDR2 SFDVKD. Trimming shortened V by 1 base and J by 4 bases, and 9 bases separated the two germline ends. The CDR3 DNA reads TGTGCCACCAGTGATTTCAGCAACGCAGAGACCCAGTACTTC. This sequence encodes CATSDFSNAETQYF.

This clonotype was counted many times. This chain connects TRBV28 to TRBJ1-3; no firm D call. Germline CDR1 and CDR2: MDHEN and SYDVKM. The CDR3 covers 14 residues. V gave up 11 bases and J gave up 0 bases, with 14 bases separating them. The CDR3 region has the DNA TGTGCCGCACAACCCTCGGCCTCTGGAAACACCATATATTTT. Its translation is CAAQPSASGNTIYF.

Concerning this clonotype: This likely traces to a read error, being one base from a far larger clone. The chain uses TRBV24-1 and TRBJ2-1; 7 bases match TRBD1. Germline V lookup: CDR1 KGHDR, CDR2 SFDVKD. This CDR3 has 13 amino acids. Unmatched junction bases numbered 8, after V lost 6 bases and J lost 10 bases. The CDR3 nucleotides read TGTGCCACCAGTCCCACAGGGGTCGACGAGCAGTTCTTC. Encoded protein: CATSPTGVDEQFF.

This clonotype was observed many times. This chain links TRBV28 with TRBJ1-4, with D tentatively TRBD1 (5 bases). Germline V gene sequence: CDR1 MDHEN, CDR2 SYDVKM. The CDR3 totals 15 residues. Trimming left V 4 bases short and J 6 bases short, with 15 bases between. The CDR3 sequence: CASSSLGTRYEKLFF. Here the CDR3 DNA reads TGTGCCAGCAGTTCTTTAGGGACCCGCTATGAAAAACTGTTTTTT.

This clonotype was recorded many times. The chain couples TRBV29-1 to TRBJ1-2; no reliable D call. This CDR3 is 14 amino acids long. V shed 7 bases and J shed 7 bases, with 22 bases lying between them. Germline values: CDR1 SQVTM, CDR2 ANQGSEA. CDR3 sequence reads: CSGTALDGVGGYTF. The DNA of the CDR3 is TGCAGCGGCACCGCTCTGGACGGGGTGGGTGGCTACACCTTC.

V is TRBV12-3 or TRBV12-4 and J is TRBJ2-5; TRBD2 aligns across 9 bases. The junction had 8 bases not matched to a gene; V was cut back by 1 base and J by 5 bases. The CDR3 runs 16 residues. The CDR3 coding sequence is TGTGCCAGCAGTTTAGGTCTAGCGGGGAGATGGGAGACCCAGTACTTC. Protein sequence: CASSLGLAGRWETQYF.

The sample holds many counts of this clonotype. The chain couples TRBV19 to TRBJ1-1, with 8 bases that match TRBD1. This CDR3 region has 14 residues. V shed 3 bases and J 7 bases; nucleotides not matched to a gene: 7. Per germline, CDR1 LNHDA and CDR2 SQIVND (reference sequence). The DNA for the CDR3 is TGTGCCAGTAGTATGACCCCAGGGGGCGGTGAAGCTTTCTTT. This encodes CASSMTPGGGEAFF.